This entry is about one T cell receptor (beta chain). This clonotype was seen a handful of times. Its antigen target is currently unknown. Base qualities were left out, and no much larger clone turns up one base away. This was a case-control study nested in a cohort of healthcare workers in London, UK, who had nasopharyngeal swab PCR tests and blood samples taken every week. Healthcare workers were enrolled in the week of the UK lockdown, from 23 to 31 March 2020, and were followed every week for up to roughly 15 weeks. Library generation was performed with 5' RACE. Sequencing used a NextSeq 500. Unique molecular identifiers were attached to individual cDNA molecules in the TCR library protocol so that sequencing error and PCR bias could be corrected. TCR alpha and beta chains were both sequenced, and the abundances of alpha and beta sequences in each sample were closely correlated with each other. In the paper's pipeline: Decombinator V4 was used to perform V gene, J gene and CDR3 annotation of TCR sequences. TCRs were defined as expanded if a significant change between any two time points was detected under a Poisson model with p below 0.0001. TCR abundances were normalised to the total number of TCRs sequenced per sample and were expressed as counts per million. MAIT TCRs were defined by TRAV1-2 paired with TRAJ12, TRAJ20 or TRAJ33, and iNKT TCRs by TRAV10 paired with TRAJ18. VDJdb, accessed 1 November 2021, was searched for CMV, EBV and SARS-CoV-2 annotated TCRs, with TCRs annotated for multiple antigens excluded. TCRdb reprocessed the public reads (quality trimming at Q25 with fastp, clone calling with MiXCR) and kept in-frame beta chains. Identical CDR3 protein sequences are pooled into one entry, listed with their most common genes and DNA. The V and J calls were not made by the authors but by TCRdb's processing. The sample table shows around 35,000 distinct CDR3 sequences, and roughly 6.3% are seen once. Together, the top ten hold under 7.5% of the sample.

The record originates from a study of early T cells in non-severe SARS-CoV-2 infection (dated by TCRdb to the early 2020s). About the study as a whole: Because TCR sequencing was done on bulk RNA from unsorted whole blood, the alpha and beta chains could not be paired. Overall study outcomes, separate from this receptor: VDJdb matching was skewed toward anti-spike CD8 responses and likely underestimated virus-specific expansions by missing private and CD4 specificities.

CDR1 is given as MGHRA and CDR2 as YSYEKL, both from the germline V gene. V loses 2 bases of germline sequence and J loses 4 bases, and the interval between the two ends is 17 bases. Its CDR3 holds 16 amino acids, cysteine through phenylalanine. Only the CDR3 portion is preserved as DNA: 48 bases, with reading frame beginning at the first base. The rearranged segments are TRBV4-1 and TRBJ1-2; the D gene assignment is ambiguous. Sequenced sample: whole blood. This sequence was found in an adult who was a healthcare worker with PCR-confirmed SARS-CoV-2 infection or an uninfected control (not recorded which). The nucleotides are TGCGCCAGCAGCCAATCCGTCGCACTGAACTTCTATGGCTACACCTTC. This codes for CASSQSVALNFYGYTF.